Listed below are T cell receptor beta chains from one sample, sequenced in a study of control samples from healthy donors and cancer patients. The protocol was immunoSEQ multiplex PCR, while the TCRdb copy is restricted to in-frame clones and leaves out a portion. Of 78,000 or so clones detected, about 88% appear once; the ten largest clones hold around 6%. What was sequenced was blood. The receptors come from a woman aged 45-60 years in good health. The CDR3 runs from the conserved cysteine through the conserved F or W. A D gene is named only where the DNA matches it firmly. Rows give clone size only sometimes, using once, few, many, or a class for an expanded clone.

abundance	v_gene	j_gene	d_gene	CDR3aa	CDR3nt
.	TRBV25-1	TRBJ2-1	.	CASSGLSQGSSYNEQFF	TGTGCCAGCAGTGGATTATCTCAGGGTAGCTCCTACAATGAGCAGTTCTTC
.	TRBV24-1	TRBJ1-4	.	CATSDPTREPPTNEKLFF	TGTGCCACCAGTGATCCTACTCGGGAGCCTCCAACTAATGAAAAACTGTTTTTT
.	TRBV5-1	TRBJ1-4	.	CASSLAAGATNEKLFF	TGCGCCAGCAGCTTGGCCGCTGGGGCGACTAATGAAAAACTGTTTTTT
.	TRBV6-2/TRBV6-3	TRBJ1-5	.	CASSYSKTRGEHF	TGTGCCAGCAGTTACTCAAAGACACGAGGGGAGCATTTT
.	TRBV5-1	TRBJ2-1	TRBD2	CASSLSLAGGNEQFF	TGCGCCAGCAGCTTGTCACTAGCGGGGGGGAATGAGCAGTTCTTC
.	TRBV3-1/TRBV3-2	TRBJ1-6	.	CASSHTGFYNSPLHF	TGTGCCAGCAGCCATACGGGCTTTTATAATTCACCCCTCCACTTT
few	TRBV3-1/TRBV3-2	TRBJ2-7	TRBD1	CASSPDRGLFEQYF	TGTGCCAGCAGCCCAGACAGGGGGCTGTTCGAGCAGTACTTC
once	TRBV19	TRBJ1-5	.	CASSISQGWQPQHF	TGTGCCAGTAGTATTTCCCAGGGATGGCAGCCCCAGCATTTT
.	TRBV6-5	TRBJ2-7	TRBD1	CASGDRASYEQYF	TGTGCCAGCGGGGACAGGGCGTCCTACGAGCAGTACTTC
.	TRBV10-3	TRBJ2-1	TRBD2	CAIRGLAGGNEQFF	TGTGCCATCAGGGGACTAGCGGGGGGGAATGAGCAGTTCTTC
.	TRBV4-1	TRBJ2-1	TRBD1	CASSQDRGPHNEQFF	TGCGCCAGCAGCCAAGACAGGGGGCCCCACAATGAGCAGTTCTTC
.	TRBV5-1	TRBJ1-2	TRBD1	CASSWDRESGYTF	TGCGCCAGCAGCTGGGACAGGGAGTCTGGCTACACCTTC
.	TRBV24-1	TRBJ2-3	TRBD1	CATSGTGPTDTQYF	TGTGCCACCAGTGGGACAGGGCCCACAGATACGCAGTATTTT
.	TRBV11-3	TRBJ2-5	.	CASSLDTETQYF	TGTGCCAGCAGCTTAGATACGGAAACCCAGTACTTC
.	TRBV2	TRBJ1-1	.	CASRRELTNTEAFF	TGTGCCAGCAGGAGGGAACTCACGAACACTGAAGCTTTCTTT
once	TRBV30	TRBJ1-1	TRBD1	CAFSFRQGISEAFF	TGTGCCTTTAGCTTTAGACAGGGTATTAGTGAAGCTTTCTTT
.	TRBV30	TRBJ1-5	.	CAWSSGRDQPQHF	TGTGCCTGGAGTAGCGGTAGGGATCAGCCCCAGCATTTT
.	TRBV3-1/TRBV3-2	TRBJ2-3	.	CASSSSLGFTDTQYF	TGTGCCAGCAGCTCGTCTTTGGGTTTTACAGATACGCAGTATTTT
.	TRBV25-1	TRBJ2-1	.	CASSGGFNEQFF	TGTGCCAGCAGTGGTGGTTTCAATGAGCAGTTCTTC
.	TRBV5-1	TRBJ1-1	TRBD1	CASSPRQGTMNTEAFF	TGCGCCAGCAGCCCGCGACAGGGAACGATGAACACTGAAGCTTTCTTT
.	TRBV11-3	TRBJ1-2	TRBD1	CASSPKRQGWGYTF	TGTGCCAGCAGCCCAAAAAGACAGGGTTGGGGCTACACCTTC
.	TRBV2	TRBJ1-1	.	CASSPGLGIEAFF	TGTGCCAGCAGTCCAGGCTTAGGCATTGAAGCTTTCTTT
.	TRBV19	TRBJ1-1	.	CASSILTGNTEAFF	TGTGCCAGTAGTATTCTCACGGGGAACACTGAAGCTTTCTTT
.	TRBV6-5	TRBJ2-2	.	CTSRYTGELFF	TGTACCAGCAGATACACCGGGGAGCTGTTTTTT
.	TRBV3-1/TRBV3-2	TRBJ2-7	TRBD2	CASSIGVRLAGADEQYF	TGTGCCAGCAGCATCGGAGTACGACTAGCGGGGGCGGACGAGCAGTACTTC
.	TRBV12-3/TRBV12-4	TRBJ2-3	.	CASSTGQGDTQYF	TGTGCCAGCAGTACAGGGCAAGGAGATACGCAGTATTTT
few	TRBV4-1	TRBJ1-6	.	CASSQEDSNSPLHF	TGCGCCAGCAGCCAAGAAGACTCTAATTCACCCCTCCACTTT
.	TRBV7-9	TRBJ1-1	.	CASSLSLANTEAFF	TGTGCCAGCAGCTTATCATTAGCAAACACTGAAGCTTTCTTT
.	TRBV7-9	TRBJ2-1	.	CAGMNEGYNEQFF	TGTGCCGGGATGAACGAGGGTTACAATGAGCAGTTCTTC
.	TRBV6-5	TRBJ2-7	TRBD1	CASTRGQLGAGEQYF	TGTGCCAGCACCAGGGGACAGCTCGGTGCGGGCGAGCAGTACTTC
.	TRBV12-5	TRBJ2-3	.	CASGLVGRTQYF	TGTGCTAGTGGTTTGGTGGGGCGAACGCAGTATTTT
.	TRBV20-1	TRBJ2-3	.	CSAPGVEGWNF	TGCAGTGCCCCTGGGGTTGAGGGTTGGAATTTT
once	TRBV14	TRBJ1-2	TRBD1	CASSQAGTGYLFGYTF	TGTGCCAGCAGCCAAGCCGGGACAGGGTACCTTTTTGGCTACACCTTC
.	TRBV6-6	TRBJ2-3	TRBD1	CASPPTGVPDTQYF	TGTGCCAGCCCCCCAACAGGGGTTCCAGATACGCAGTATTTT
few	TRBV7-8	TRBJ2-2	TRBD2	CASRGLAGGTGELFF	TGTGCCAGCAGGGGACTAGCGGGGGGGACCGGGGAGCTGTTTTTT
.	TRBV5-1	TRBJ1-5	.	CASSLEGSGQPQHF	TGCGCCAGCAGCTTGGAGGGGTCGGGACAGCCCCAGCATTTT
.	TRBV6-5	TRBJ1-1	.	CASNTGLGTEAFF	TGTGCCAGCAATACAGGTCTTGGCACTGAAGCTTTCTTT